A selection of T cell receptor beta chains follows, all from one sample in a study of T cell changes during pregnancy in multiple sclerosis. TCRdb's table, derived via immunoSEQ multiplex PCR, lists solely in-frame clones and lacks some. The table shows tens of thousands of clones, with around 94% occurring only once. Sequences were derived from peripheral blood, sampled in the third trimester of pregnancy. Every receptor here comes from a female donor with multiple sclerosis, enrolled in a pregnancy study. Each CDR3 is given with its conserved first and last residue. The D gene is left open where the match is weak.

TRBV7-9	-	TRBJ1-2	CASSRTDPYGYTF
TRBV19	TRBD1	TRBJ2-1	CASSPGQLYNEQFF
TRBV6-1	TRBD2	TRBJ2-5	CASSRLAGVPETQYF
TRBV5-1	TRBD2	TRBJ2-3	CASSPGGGLGGFTDTQYF
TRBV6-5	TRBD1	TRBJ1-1	CASRSTGTGYTEAFF
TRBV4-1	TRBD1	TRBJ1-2	CASSHIGTGYGYTF
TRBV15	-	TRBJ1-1	CATSQTVLNTEAFF
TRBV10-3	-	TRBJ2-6	CANAGAGANVLTF
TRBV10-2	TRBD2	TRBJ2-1	CASLELAGTEQFF
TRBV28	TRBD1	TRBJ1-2	CASSFDRVRGYTF
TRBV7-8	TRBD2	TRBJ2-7	CASSRSSGNQYEQYF
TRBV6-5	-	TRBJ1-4	CASSYPGANEKLFF
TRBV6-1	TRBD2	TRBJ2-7	CATQTTSGYEQYF
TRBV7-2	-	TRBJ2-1	CASSRPRRLSGPLYNEQFF
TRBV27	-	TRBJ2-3	CASSSFSTDTQYF
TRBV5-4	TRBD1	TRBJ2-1	CASSSGGSYNEQFF
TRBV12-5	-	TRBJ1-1	CASAFPTAEAFF
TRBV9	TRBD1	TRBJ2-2	CASSLRAGGASGELFF
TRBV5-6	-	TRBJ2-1	CASDRGSHEQFF
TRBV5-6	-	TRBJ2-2	CASSFDGGGLGELFF
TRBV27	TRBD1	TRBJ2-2	CASSLAGGAGELFF
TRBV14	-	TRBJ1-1	CASSQRQGGEAFF
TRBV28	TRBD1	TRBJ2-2	CASGTGGATGELFF
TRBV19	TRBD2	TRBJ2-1	CASSLLAGVANEQFF
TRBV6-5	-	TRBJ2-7	CASSYSGGAGYEQYF
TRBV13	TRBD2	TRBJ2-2	CASSLGAGDITGELFF
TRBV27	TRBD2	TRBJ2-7	CASSPLTSGSGEQYF
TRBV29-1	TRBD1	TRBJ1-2	CSVEIGQGGGYTF